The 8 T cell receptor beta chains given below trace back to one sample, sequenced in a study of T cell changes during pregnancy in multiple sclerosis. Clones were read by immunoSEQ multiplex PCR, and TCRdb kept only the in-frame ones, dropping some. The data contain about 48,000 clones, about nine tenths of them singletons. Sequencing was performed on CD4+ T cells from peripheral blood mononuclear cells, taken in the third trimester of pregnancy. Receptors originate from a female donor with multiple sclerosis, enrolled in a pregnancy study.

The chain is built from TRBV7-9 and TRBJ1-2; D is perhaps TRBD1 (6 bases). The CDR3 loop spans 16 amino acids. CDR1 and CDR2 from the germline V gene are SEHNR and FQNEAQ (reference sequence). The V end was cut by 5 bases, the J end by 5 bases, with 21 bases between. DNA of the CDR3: TGTGCCAGCAGCCCTCAGGGGCACCTGCCTGGGTATGGCTACACCTTC. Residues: CASSPQGHLPGYGYTF.

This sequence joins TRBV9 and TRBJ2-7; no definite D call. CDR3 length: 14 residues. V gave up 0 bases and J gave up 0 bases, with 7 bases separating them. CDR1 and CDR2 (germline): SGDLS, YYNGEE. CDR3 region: CASSVDSISYEQYF. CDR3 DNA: TGTGCCAGCAGCGTAGACTCCATCTCCTACGAGCAGTACTTC.

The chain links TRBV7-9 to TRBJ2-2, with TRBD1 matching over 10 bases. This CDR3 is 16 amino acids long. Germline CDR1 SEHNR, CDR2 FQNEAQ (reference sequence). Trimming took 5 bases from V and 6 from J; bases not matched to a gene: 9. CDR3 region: CASSIRDRGRAGELFF. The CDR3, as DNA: TGTGCCAGCAGCATCCGGGACAGGGGAAGAGCCGGGGAGCTGTTTTTT.

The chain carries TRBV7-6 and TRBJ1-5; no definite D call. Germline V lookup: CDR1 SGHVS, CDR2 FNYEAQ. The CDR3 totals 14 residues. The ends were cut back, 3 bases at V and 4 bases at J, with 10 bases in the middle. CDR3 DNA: TGTGCCAGCAGCTTTGCGGGAAATAATCAGCCCCAGCATTTT. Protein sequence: CASSFAGNNQPQHF.

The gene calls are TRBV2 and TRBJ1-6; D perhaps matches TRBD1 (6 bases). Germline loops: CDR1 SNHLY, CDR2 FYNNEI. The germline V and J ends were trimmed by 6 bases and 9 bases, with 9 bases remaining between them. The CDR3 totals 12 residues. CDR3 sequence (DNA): TGTGCCAGCAGAGACAGGAGTTCACCCCTCCACTTT. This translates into CASRDRSSPLHF.

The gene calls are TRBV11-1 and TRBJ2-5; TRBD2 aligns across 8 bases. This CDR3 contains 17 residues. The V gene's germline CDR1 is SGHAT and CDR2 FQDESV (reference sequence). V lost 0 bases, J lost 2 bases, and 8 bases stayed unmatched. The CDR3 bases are TGTGCCAGCAGCTTAGCGATCGGGGGGGACCGACAAGAGACCCAGTACTTC. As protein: CASSLAIGGDRQETQYF. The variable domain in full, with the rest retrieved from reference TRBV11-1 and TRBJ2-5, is EAEVAQSPRYKITEKSQAVAFWCDPISGHATLYWYRQILGQGPELLVQFQDESVVDDSQLPKDRFSAERLKGVDSTLKIQPAELGDSAMYLCASSLAIGGDRQETQYFGPGTRLLVL.

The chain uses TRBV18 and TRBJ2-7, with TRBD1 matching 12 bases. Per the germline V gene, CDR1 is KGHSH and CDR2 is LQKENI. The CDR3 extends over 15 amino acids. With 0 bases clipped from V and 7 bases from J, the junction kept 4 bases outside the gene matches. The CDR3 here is CASSPPGQGAGEQYF. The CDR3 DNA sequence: TGTGCCAGCTCACCACCGGGACAGGGGGCGGGGGAGCAGTACTTC.

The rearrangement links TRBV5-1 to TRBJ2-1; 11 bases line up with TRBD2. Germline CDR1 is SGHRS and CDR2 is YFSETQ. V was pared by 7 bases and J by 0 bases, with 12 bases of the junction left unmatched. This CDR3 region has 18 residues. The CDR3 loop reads CASAMGTSGASSYNEQFF. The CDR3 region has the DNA TGCGCCAGCGCGATGGGGACTAGCGGTGCTAGCTCCTACAATGAGCAGTTCTTC.